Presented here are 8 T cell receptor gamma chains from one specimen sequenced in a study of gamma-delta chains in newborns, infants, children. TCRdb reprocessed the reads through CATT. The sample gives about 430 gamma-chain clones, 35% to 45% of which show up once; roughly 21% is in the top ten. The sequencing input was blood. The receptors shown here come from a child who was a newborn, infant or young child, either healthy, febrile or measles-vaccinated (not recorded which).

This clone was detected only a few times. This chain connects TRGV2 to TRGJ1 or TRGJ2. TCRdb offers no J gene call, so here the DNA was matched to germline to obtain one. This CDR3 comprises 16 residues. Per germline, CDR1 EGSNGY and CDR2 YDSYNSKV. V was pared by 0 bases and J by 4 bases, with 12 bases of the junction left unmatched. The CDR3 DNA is TGTGCCACCTGGGACGGGCGTCGGAATTTGTATTATAAGAAACTCTTT. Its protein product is CATWDGRRNLYYKKLF.

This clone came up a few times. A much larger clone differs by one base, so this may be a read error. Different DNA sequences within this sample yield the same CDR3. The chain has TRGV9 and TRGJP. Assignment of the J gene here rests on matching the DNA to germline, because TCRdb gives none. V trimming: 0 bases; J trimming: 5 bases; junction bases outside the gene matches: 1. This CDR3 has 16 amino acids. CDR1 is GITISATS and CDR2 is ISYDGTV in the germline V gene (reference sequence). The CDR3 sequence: CALWEVKELGKKIKVF. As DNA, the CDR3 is TGTGCCTTGTGGGAGGTGAAAGAGTTGGGCAAAAAAATCAAGGTATTT.

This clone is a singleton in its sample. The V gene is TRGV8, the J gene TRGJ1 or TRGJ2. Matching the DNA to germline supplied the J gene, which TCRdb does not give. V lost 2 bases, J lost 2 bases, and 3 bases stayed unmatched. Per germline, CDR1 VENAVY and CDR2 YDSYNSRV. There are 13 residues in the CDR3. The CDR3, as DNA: TGTGCCACCTGGGATACCGATTATTATAAGAAACTCTTT. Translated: CATWDTDYYKKLF.

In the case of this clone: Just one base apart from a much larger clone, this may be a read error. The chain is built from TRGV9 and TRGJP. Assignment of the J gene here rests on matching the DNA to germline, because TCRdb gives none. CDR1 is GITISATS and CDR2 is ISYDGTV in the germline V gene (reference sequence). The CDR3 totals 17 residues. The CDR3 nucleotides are TGTGCCTTGTGGGAGGTGCCGCAAGAGGTGGGCAAAAAAATCAAGGTATTT. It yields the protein CALWEVPQEVGKKIKVF.

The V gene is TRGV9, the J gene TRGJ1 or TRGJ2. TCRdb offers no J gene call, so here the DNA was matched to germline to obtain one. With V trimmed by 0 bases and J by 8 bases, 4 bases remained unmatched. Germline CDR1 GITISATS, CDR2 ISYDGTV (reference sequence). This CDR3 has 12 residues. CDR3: CALWEVGDKKLF. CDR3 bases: TGTGCCTTGTGGGAGGTGGGAGATAAGAAACTCTTT.

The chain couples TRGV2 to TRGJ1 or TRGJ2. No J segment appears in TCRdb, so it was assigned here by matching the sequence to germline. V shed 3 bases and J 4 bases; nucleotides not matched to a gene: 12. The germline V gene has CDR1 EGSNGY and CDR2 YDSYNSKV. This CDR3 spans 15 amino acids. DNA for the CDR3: TGTGCCACCTGGGACCCTCGAAGGAGGTATTATAAGAAACTCTTT. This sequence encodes CATWDPRRRYYKKLF.

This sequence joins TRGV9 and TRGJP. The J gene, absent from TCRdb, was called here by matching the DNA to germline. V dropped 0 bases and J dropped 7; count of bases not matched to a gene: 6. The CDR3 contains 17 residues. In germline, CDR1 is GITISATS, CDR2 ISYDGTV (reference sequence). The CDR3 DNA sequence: TGTGCCTTGTGGGAGGTGCGAGACGAGTTGGGCAAAAAAATCAAGGTATTT. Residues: CALWEVRDELGKKIKVF.

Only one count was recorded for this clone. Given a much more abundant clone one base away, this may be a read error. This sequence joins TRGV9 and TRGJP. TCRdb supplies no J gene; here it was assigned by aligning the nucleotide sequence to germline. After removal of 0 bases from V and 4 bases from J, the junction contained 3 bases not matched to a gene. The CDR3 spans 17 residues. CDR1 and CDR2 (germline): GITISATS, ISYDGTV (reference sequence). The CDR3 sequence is CALWEVKQELGKKIKVF. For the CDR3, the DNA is TGTGCCTTGTGGGAGGTGAAACAAGAGTTGGGCAAAAAAATCAAGGTATTT.